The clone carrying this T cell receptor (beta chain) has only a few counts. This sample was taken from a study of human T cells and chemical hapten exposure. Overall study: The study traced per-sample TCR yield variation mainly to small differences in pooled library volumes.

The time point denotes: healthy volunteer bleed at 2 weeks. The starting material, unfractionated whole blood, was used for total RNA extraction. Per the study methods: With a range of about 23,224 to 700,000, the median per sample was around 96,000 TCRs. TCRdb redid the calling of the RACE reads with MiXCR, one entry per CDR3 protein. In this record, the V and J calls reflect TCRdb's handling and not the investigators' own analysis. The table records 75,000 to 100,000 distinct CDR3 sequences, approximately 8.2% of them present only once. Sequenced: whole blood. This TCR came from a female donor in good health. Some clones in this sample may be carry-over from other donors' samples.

The CDR3 DNA reads TGTGCCAGCAGCCCGGACGGAGAGACCCAGTACTTC. This translates into CASSPDGETQYF. The chain employs TRBV5-5 and TRBJ2-5; D is undetermined. Trimming stripped 4 bases from V and 4 bases from J, with 8 bases between. Germline V gene data show CDR1 as SGHKS and CDR2 as YYEKEE (reference sequence). The CDR3 has 12 residues.